This T cell receptor beta chain is from a study of siplizumab effects on memory and regulatory T cells. General study results and limits: Roughly 80-95% of dividing CD4+ or CD8+ clones were without an attributable naive or memory phenotype.

From germline, CDR1 is SGDLS and CDR2 YYNGEE. V shed 0 bases and J shed 7 bases, with 10 bases lying between them. This CDR3 is 13 amino acids long. Notes on this clone: The antigen remains undetermined.

Sequencing used immunoSEQ multiplex PCR; TCRdb keeps in-frame clones, though not all of them. This sample has roughly 120,000 clones, with about 92% found just once. The chain carries TRBV9 and TRBJ2-5, with D possibly called TRBD1 or TRBD2 (5 bases each). The sequenced material came from Tregs sorted from blood. This sequence was found in a human donor in good health. The CDR3 DNA reads TGTGCCAGCAGCGTAGGGGACCTTGGGACCCAGTACTTC. It yields the protein CASSVGDLGTQYF.